The 13 T cell receptor beta chains below all came from one sample that was sequenced in a study of CD8+ T cells in alopecia areata. Treatment here: oral pan-JAK inhibitor, 5-10 mg twice daily. cDNA prepared by RNA extraction and subsequent reverse transcription served as the template for sequencing. Some clones are missing from TCRdb's copy, which holds only in-frame ones; the method was immunoSEQ multiplex PCR. The top ten hold less than 25% of the sample, which has about 76,000 clones, around 67% seen once. Sequencing was performed on CD8+ T cells sorted from blood, taken at week 24, from a patient treated with tofacitinib. All receptors come from a human donor with alopecia areata.

This chain uses TRBV7-7 with TRBJ2-1; D is undetermined. Germline V gene sequence: CDR1 SSHAT, CDR2 FNYEAQ (reference sequence). Deletions cut 5 bases from V and 3 bases from J, with 20 bases between. The CDR3 contains 17 residues. The CDR3 region has the DNA TGTGCCAGCAGCCCCCTGGGCGTGGGGAACCTCTACAATGAGCAGTTCTTC. Protein sequence: CASSPLGVGNLYNEQFF.

The gene calls are TRBV7-9 and TRBJ2-3; tentative D call: TRBD1 (7 bases). The CDR3 consists of 16 residues. With 5 bases removed from V and 2 bases from J, the gap between germline ends came to 17 bases. Germline V gene lookup returns CDR1 SEHNR and CDR2 FQNEAQ (reference sequence). CDR3 region: CASSQRTGGNTDTQYF. The CDR3 DNA follows: TGTGCCAGCAGCCAGCGGACAGGAGGGAACACAGATACGCAGTATTTT.

The V gene is TRBV25-1, the J gene TRBJ2-2; D not resolved. Trimming removed 6 bases at V and 7 bases at J, with 9 bases between. Germline assignment: CDR1 MGHDK and CDR2 SYGVNS. This CDR3 region has 12 residues. CDR3 coding DNA: TGTGCCAGCAGCGGATACCGCGGGGAGCTGTTTTTT. As protein: CASSGYRGELFF.

This clone was picked up one time. The rearrangement uses TRBV5-6 and TRBJ2-1; no clear D. The CDR3 is made up of 13 amino acids. V was cut by 1 base and J by 10 bases, with 12 bases left in between. Germline CDR1 and CDR2: SGHDT and YYEEEE. The CDR3 DNA reads as TGTGCCAGCAGCTTGTCGGCCAATCTAGAGCAGTTCTTC. This encodes CASSLSANLEQFF.

The count of this clone is one. The chain combines TRBV9 with TRBJ2-7; D is undetermined. Germline-derived CDR1 and CDR2 are SGDLS and YYNGEE. V lost 5 bases, J lost 7 bases, and 13 bases lay in between. CDR3 length: 12 amino acids. The CDR3 DNA is TGTGCCAGCAGTTCGATAGCTGGGGAGCAGTACTTC. Its protein is CASSSIAGEQYF.

V and J are TRBV19 and TRBJ2-1, with TRBD2 identical over 9 bases. Germline assignment: CDR1 LNHDA and CDR2 SQIVND (reference sequence). V lost 3 bases, J lost 2 bases, and 8 bases stayed unmatched. The CDR3 covers 17 residues. The CDR3 DNA reads TGTGCCAGTAGTATGGGTTTGGCGGGGGGGCCCTACAATGAGCAGTTCTTC. Its protein is CASSMGLAGGPYNEQFF.

This chain uses TRBV27 with TRBJ2-1; tentative D call: TRBD2 (7 bases). Trimming removed 3 bases at V and 0 bases at J, with 18 bases between. In germline, CDR1 is MNHEY, CDR2 SMNVEV (reference sequence). The CDR3 is 18 amino acids. The CDR3 reads CASSFLHRGGSSYNEQFF. The CDR3 DNA reads as TGTGCCAGCAGTTTTCTGCACCGCGGGGGCAGCTCCTACAATGAGCAGTTCTTC.

The chain has TRBV9 and TRBJ2-6; TRBD1 might be the D (5 bases). Germline V gene lookup returns CDR1 SGDLS and CDR2 YYNGEE. The CDR3 sequence is 16 residues long. Trimming left V 4 bases short and J 0 bases short, with 11 bases between. CDR3 sequence reads: CASSLGVLSGANVLTF. The CDR3 DNA reads as TGTGCCAGCAGCTTAGGGGTCCTCTCTGGGGCCAACGTCCTGACTTTC.

The chain employs TRBV7-3 and TRBJ2-5; D tentatively reads TRBD1 or TRBD2 (5 bases each). CDR3 size: 15 residues. Trimming shortened V by 1 base and J by 5 bases, and 14 bases separated the two germline ends. Germline CDR1 reads SGHTA; CDR2 reads FQGTGA. Written as DNA, the CDR3 is TGTGCCAGCAGCTTAATAGGATCCGAGGGGGAGACCCAGTACTTC. Its protein is CASSLIGSEGETQYF. Full variable domain (rest looked up from reference TRBV7-3 and TRBJ2-5): GAGVSQTPSNKVTEKGKYVELRCDPISGHTALYWYRQSLGQGPEFLIYFQGTGAADDSGLPNDRFFAVRPEGSVSTLKIQRTERGDSAVYLCASSLIGSEGETQYFGPGTRLLVL.

The CDR3 DNA follows: TGTGCCAGCACCCGAAGGGGGGGGGAAGAAAATGAGCAGTTCTTC. Encoded protein: CASTRRGGEENEQFF. The chain carries TRBV6-5 and TRBJ2-1; D is perhaps TRBD2 (7 bases). The CDR3 is 15 residues long. Trimming took 7 bases from V and 7 from J, leaving 20 bases between them. Per the germline V gene, CDR1 is MNHEY and CDR2 is SVGAGI.

The V gene is TRBV4-1, the J gene TRBJ2-3; 13 bases match TRBD2. The CDR3 runs to 18 residues. Germline V gene data show CDR1 as MGHRA and CDR2 as YSYEKL. Losses at the gene ends were 1 base for V and 2 bases for J; bases not matched to a gene: 6. CDR3 residues: CASSQGWGTSGTTDTQYF. CDR3 in DNA: TGCGCCAGCAGCCAAGGTTGGGGGACTAGCGGGACCACAGATACGCAGTATTTT.

This clone came up a few times. V gene TRBV7-9 combines with J gene TRBJ1-4, with D unresolved. The V end lost 3 bases, the J end lost 7 bases, and 18 bases lay between the germline ends. CDR3 length equals 16 residues. The germline gives CDR1 SEHNR, CDR2 FQNEAQ (reference sequence). The CDR3, as DNA: TGTGCCAGCAGCTTCGACGCGAGTGAGGAAAGTGAAAAACTGTTTTTT. It is translated as CASSFDASEESEKLFF.

The J gene is TRBJ1-2, the V gene TRBV6-6; TRBD1 might be the D (5 bases). This CDR3 region has 12 residues. Germline V gene lookup returns CDR1 MNHNY and CDR2 SVGAGI (reference sequence). Trimming took 10 bases from V and 4 from J, leaving 13 bases between them. CDR3 sequence (DNA): TGTGCCACCGGGACTGTTCTCTATGGCTACACCTTC. Its protein is CATGTVLYGYTF.